This record covers a single TCR beta chain. The time point here: patch test 1, 2 weeks after DPC sensitization. The treatment denotes: therapeutic diphenylcyclopropenone sensitization with weekly scalp DPC. The sample comes from a study of human T cells and chemical hapten exposure. The CDR3 is made up of 14 amino acids. J gave up 2 bases and V 4 bases, and 2 bases lay outside the gene matches. Germline-derived CDR1 and CDR2 are LGHDT and YNNKEL (reference sequence). In TCRdb, the RACE reads were re-called with MiXCR into one record per CDR3 protein. The sample comprises fewer than 400,000 distinct CDR3 sequences, roughly 6.9% of which are singletons, and 7.5% to 8.5% rests with the top ten.

The chain couples TRBV3-1 to TRBJ2-4; 7 bases are a match to TRBD1. The specimen comprised whole blood, sampled in connection with sensitization to the hapten diphenylcyclopropenone (DPC). The receptor was isolated from a woman aged 18-30 years with alopecia areata. Some clones in this sample may be carry-over from other donors' samples. The CDR3 protein is CASSPTGSKNIQYF. CDR3 DNA sequence: TGTGCCAGCAGCCCGACAGGGTCCAAAAACATTCAGTACTTC.